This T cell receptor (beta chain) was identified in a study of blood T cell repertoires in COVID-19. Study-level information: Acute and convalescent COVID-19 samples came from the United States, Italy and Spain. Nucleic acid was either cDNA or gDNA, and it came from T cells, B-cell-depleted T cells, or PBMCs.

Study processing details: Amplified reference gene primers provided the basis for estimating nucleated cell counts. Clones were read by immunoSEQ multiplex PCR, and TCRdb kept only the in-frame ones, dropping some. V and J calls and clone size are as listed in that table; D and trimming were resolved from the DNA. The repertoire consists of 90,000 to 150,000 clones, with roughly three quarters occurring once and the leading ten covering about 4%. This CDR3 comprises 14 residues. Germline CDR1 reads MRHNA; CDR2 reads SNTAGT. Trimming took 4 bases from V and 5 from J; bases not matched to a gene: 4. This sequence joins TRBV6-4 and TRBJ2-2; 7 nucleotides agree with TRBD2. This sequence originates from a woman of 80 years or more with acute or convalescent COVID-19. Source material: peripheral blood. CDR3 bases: TGTGCCAGCAGTGTCGAAGCGGGAACCGGGGAGCTGTTTTTT. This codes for CASSVEAGTGELFF.